A single sample gave rise to the 26 T cell receptor beta chains below, sequenced in a study of CD8 T cells in ankylosing spondylitis (dated by TCRdb to about 2017). The library was prepared using 5' RACE. The run used an Illumina HiSeq 2500. TCRdb trimmed public reads at Q25 via fastp, called clones via MiXCR and kept in-frame beta chains. CDR3 protein sequences are deduplicated, and each keeps its most common genes and DNA. Within this sample are about 280,000 distinct CDR3 sequences, with roughly 20% of them counted one time only. About 8.2% of the sample goes to the ten largest clones. Sample: blood, either unsorted or a sorted T cell fraction (not recorded which). These receptors were obtained from a male donor with ankylosing spondylitis or in good health (not recorded which).

The chain combines TRBV29-1 with TRBJ2-5, with D perhaps TRBD2 (6 bases). CDR1 is SQVTM, CDR2 ANQGSEA, per germline. The CDR3 spans 14 residues. Trimming took 3 bases from V and 2 from J, leaving 13 bases between them. The DNA of the CDR3 is TGCAGCGTTGACGGGGGAGCGGCTCAAGAGACCCAGTACTTC. This codes for CSVDGGAAQETQYF.

This clonotype was detected only a few times. V is TRBV6-1 and J is TRBJ2-2; TRBD2 aligns across 7 bases. V lost 4 bases to trimming and J lost 0 bases; unmatched junction nucleotides: 8. Germline values: CDR1 MNHNS, CDR2 SASEGT. The CDR3 totals 17 residues. The CDR3 is CASSGLGGSANTGELFF. The DNA for the CDR3 is TGTGCCAGCAGTGGACTGGGGGGGAGCGCGAACACCGGGGAGCTGTTTTTT.

Ten or more counts support this clonotype. The V call is TRBV6-5, the J call TRBJ2-2, with TRBD1 matching 12 bases. Losses at the gene ends were 2 bases for V and 9 bases for J; bases not matched to a gene: 1. CDR3 length: 14 amino acids. Germline-derived CDR1 and CDR2 are MNHEY and SVGAGI. The DNA of the CDR3 is TGTGCCAGCAGTTACGGGACAGGGGGCCGGGAGCTGTTTTTT. It encodes CASSYGTGGRELFF.

The V and J genes are TRBV7-8 and TRBJ2-7; D remains ambiguous. From germline, CDR1 is SGHVS and CDR2 FQNEAQ. This CDR3 has 13 residues. Between the trimmed V and J ends, which lost 1 base and 6 bases, there was a span of 10 bases. Here the CDR3 reads CASSLVAGLEQYV. In DNA form, the CDR3 reads TGTGCCAGCAGCTTAGTTGCCGGGCTCGAGCAGTACGTC.

This clonotype was counted a few times. The chain uses TRBV7-6 and TRBJ2-5; 7 positions match TRBD2. Germline CDR1 SGHVS, CDR2 FNYEAQ. The junction had 3 bases not matched to a gene; V was cut back by 1 base and J by 1 base. The CDR3 spans 15 residues. The CDR3 region has the DNA TGTGCCAGCAGCTTAGGTCCTAGCGGCCAAGAGACCCAGTACTTC. Translation: CASSLGPSGQETQYF.

This clonotype was detected a few times. The chain uses TRBV5-1 and TRBJ1-4; D is unclear. V lost 0 bases and J lost 7, with 13 bases in between. Germline CDR1 SGHRS, CDR2 YFSETQ. The length of the CDR3 is 15 residues. CDR3 nucleotides: TGCGCCAGCAGCTTGGCCCCCGGTTCTGGTGAAAAACTGTTTTTT. Its translation: CASSLAPGSGEKLFF. The full variable domain, its missing parts supplied by reference TRBV5-1 and TRBJ1-4, is KAGVTQTPRYLIKTRGQQVTLSCSPISGHRSVSWYQQTPGQGLQFLFEYFSETQRNKGNFPGRFSGRQFSNSRSEMNVSTLELGDSALYLCASSLAPGSGEKLFFGSGTQLSVL.

This clonotype was observed a few times. The chain joins TRBV7-8 to TRBJ2-2, with D possibly being TRBD2 (5 bases). The CDR3 has 18 amino acids. Germline values: CDR1 SGHVS, CDR2 FQNEAQ. Deletions cut 1 base from V and 1 base from J, with 16 bases between. CDR3: CASSLGVAGGRNTGELFF. The CDR3 region has the DNA TGTGCCAGCAGCTTAGGTGTTGCGGGCGGACGGAACACCGGGGAGCTGTTTTTT.

A few counts support this clonotype. V and J are TRBV3-1 and TRBJ1-3; possibly TRBD1 for D (5 bases). V was cut by 0 bases and J by 0 bases, with 15 bases left in between. The CDR3 is 18 amino acids. Germline assignment: CDR1 LGHDT and CDR2 YNNKEL (reference sequence). The CDR3 sequence is CASSQDVGRTSSGNTIYF. In nucleotides, the CDR3 is TGTGCCAGCAGCCAAGATGTAGGACGGACAAGCTCTGGAAACACCATATATTTT.

This clonotype was counted a few times. The chain carries TRBV5-1 and TRBJ1-4; D possibly corresponds to TRBD1 (6 bases). CDR1 SGHRS and CDR2 YFSETQ come from the germline V gene. With 6 bases removed from V and 4 bases from J, the gap between germline ends came to 10 bases. The CDR3 has 13 amino acids. The CDR3 nucleotides read TGCGCCAGCACCAAGGGGGTTAATGAAAAACTGTTTTTT. Translating it yields CASTKGVNEKLFF. Using reference TRBV5-1 and TRBJ1-4 for the parts outside the CDR3, the full variable domain is KAGVTQTPRYLIKTRGQQVTLSCSPISGHRSVSWYQQTPGQGLQFLFEYFSETQRNKGNFPGRFSGRQFSNSRSEMNVSTLELGDSALYLCASTKGVNEKLFFGSGTQLSVL.

This clonotype occurred a few times. The V gene is TRBV12-3 or TRBV12-4, the J gene TRBJ1-5; the match to TRBD1 covers 7 bases. CDR3 length: 15 amino acids. V lost 5 bases to trimming and J lost 3 bases; unmatched junction nucleotides: 7. The DNA for the CDR3 is TGTGCCAGCAGTATCAACAGGGGTGACAATCAGCCCCAGCATTTT. Its protein product is CASSINRGDNQPQHF.

The V call is TRBV15, the J call TRBJ2-1, with unresolved D. The CDR3 runs to 13 residues. The V end lost 0 bases, the J end lost 9 bases, and 9 bases lay between the germline ends. Per germline, CDR1 LNHNV and CDR2 YYDKDF (reference sequence). The CDR3 protein is CATSRDHIGEQFF. The CDR3 DNA follows: TGTGCCACCAGCAGAGATCATATCGGTGAGCAGTTCTTC. Full variable domain (rest looked up from reference TRBV15 and TRBJ2-1): DAMVIQNPRYQVTQFGKPVTLSCSQTLNHNVMYWYQQKSSQAPKLLFHYYDKDFNNEADTPDNFQSRRPNTSFCFLDIRSPGLGDTAMYLCATSRDHIGEQFFGPGTRLTVL.

This sequence joins TRBV20-1 and TRBJ1-5, with 7 bases matching TRBD1. CDR3 length equals 15 residues. Trimming at V came to 1 base and at J to 0 bases, leaving 3 bases not matched to a gene. The germline gives CDR1 DFQATT, CDR2 SNEGSKA (reference sequence). CDR3 residues: CSARGDRDSNQPQHF. In DNA form, the CDR3 reads TGCAGTGCTAGAGGAGACAGGGATAGCAATCAGCCCCAGCATTTT.

This sequence joins TRBV7-9 and TRBJ2-1; 10 bases agree with TRBD2. The CDR3 runs to 15 residues. Trimming took 4 bases from V and 4 from J; bases not matched to a gene: 4. The germline CDR1 and CDR2 sequences are SEHNR and FQNEAQ (reference sequence). CDR3 sequence: CASSSPAGGYNEQFF. CDR3 coding DNA: TGTGCCAGCAGCTCTCCAGCGGGGGGGTACAATGAGCAGTTCTTC.

The genes are TRBV15 and TRBJ2-5; D not certain. This CDR3 contains 14 residues. V was shortened by 1 base and J by 4 bases, with 10 bases between the two germline ends. Per the germline V gene, CDR1 is LNHNV and CDR2 is YYDKDF (reference sequence). CDR3 sequence: CATSRATIGETQYF. The DNA for the CDR3 is TGTGCCACCAGCAGAGCGACGATTGGAGAGACCCAGTACTTC.

The chain combines TRBV10-3 with TRBJ1-6, with TRBD1 matching 8 bases. Germline trimming cut 7 bases from V and 8 bases from J; bases unmatched to any gene: 4. The CDR3 is made up of 13 amino acids. Germline CDR1 reads ENHRY; CDR2 reads SYGVKD. CDR3 DNA sequence: TGTGCCATCACTGACAGGGGAGATTCACCCCTCCACTTT. Translating it yields CAITDRGDSPLHF.

Note on this clonotype: A much larger clone differs from this one at a single base, so this may be a read error. The genes are TRBV12-3 or TRBV12-4 and TRBJ1-3; D not certain. The CDR3 is 11 residues long. CDR3 DNA sequence: TGTGTCAGCAGTTTAAAGATGACCATCCATTTT. Its translation: CVSSLKMTIHF.

The rearrangement links TRBV20-1 to TRBJ2-2; TRBD2 matches at 10 bases. Germline-derived CDR1 and CDR2 are DFQATT and SNEGSKA (reference sequence). Trimming removed 6 bases from V and 5 bases from J; junction bases left unmatched: 9. The CDR3 has 15 amino acids. CDR3 protein: CSAKSGRARTGELFF. The CDR3 nucleotides read TGCAGTGCAAAGAGCGGGAGGGCACGGACCGGGGAGCTGTTTTTT.

This clonotype has just a few counts. V and J are TRBV27 and TRBJ1-1, with TRBD1 as a possible D gene (6 bases). This CDR3 spans 16 amino acids. Deletions cut 0 bases from V and 1 base from J, with 12 bases between. Germline V CDR1 and CDR2: MNHEY, SMNVEV (reference sequence). This CDR3 is CASSLSAGAPNTEAFF. The CDR3 bases are TGTGCCAGCAGTTTATCGGCGGGGGCCCCGAACACTGAAGCTTTCTTT.

This chain uses TRBV27 with TRBJ1-1, with D possibly TRBD1 on 6 matching bases. Trimming pared 6 bases from V and 2 bases from J, leaving 13 bases between. Germline V gives CDR1 MNHEY, CDR2 SMNVEV (reference sequence). The CDR3 has 14 amino acids. In DNA form, the CDR3 reads TGTGCCAGCAGGGCCTCGGGGGCTAACACTGAAGCTTTCTTT. Translation gives CASRASGANTEAFF.

Turning to this clonotype: One end of the junction does not line up with germline, which may come from a read error. The J gene is TRBJ1-2, the V gene TRBV12-3 or TRBV12-4; D gene ambiguous. The length of the CDR3 is 15 residues. The CDR3 is CASSFGSGRSSGYAF. The CDR3 DNA sequence: TGTGCCAGCAGTTTCGGTTCCGGCCGGAGCTCTGGCTACGCCTTC.

In DNA, the CDR3 is TGTGCCAGCAGCCATCAGACTACCTACAATGAGCAGTTCTTC. Its protein product is CASSHQTTYNEQFF. V gene TRBV11-2 combines with J gene TRBJ2-1, with D possibly TRBD2 on 5 matching bases. With 5 bases removed from V and 2 bases from J, the gap between germline ends came to 10 bases. This CDR3 has 14 residues. Germline loops: CDR1 SGHAT, CDR2 FQNNGV.

The chain is built from TRBV20-1 and TRBJ2-1, with D tentatively TRBD2 (7 bases). The CDR3 consists of 16 residues. Germline lookup yields CDR1 DFQATT and CDR2 SNEGSKA (reference sequence). The germline V and J ends were trimmed by 3 bases and 8 bases, with 23 bases remaining between them. The CDR3 sequence is CSASGLNGGLRDEQFF. The CDR3 DNA is TGCAGTGCTAGTGGACTGAACGGGGGGCTTCGGGATGAGCAGTTCTTC.

The table lists this clonotype with a few counts. The J gene is TRBJ2-3, the V gene TRBV7-3; D ambiguous. V shed 5 bases and J shed 6 bases, with 12 bases lying between them. From germline, CDR1 is SGHTA and CDR2 FQGTGA. The CDR3 is made up of 13 amino acids. For the CDR3, the DNA is TGTGCCAGCAGCCCCCGCCCGGGCGATACGCAGTATTTT. Translating it yields CASSPRPGDTQYF.

This sequence joins TRBV30 and TRBJ2-6, with a tentative D call TRBD1 (6 bases). This CDR3 has 19 residues. Trimming left V 0 bases short and J 0 bases short, with 18 bases between. Germline V gives CDR1 GTSNPN, CDR2 SVGIG (reference sequence). The DNA for the CDR3 is TGTGCCTGGAGTGTTTACCAGGGGATCGTTTTCTCTGGGGCCAACGTCCTGACTTTC. This sequence encodes CAWSVYQGIVFSGANVLTF. The full variable domain, completed using reference TRBV30 and TRBJ2-6, is SQTIHQWPATLVQPVGSPLSLECTVEGTSNPNLYWYRQAAGRGLQLLFYSVGIGQISSEVPQNLSASRPQDRQFILSSKKLLLSDSGFYLCAWSVYQGIVFSGANVLTFGAGSRLTVL.

This clonotype was counted a few times. The genes are TRBV20-1 and TRBJ1-5; 9 nucleotides match TRBD1. Germline V gene lookup returns CDR1 DFQATT and CDR2 SNEGSKA (reference sequence). The J segment lost 2 bases and the V segment lost 5 bases, leaving 10 bases of the junction unmatched. The CDR3 loop spans 16 amino acids. CDR3 region: CSARSLQGAGNQPQHF. As DNA, the CDR3 is TGCAGTGCTCGTTCTCTACAGGGGGCCGGCAATCAGCCCCAGCATTTT.

The chain couples TRBV5-1 to TRBJ1-6; TRBD1 agrees at 9 bases. CDR1 is SGHRS, CDR2 YFSETQ, per germline. CDR3 size: 17 residues. The J segment lost 7 bases and the V segment lost 3 bases, leaving 11 bases of the junction unmatched. The CDR3 reads CASSSSPRDRVNSPLHF. The CDR3 DNA reads as TGCGCCAGCAGCTCGTCCCCCCGGGACAGGGTAAATTCACCCCTCCACTTT.